The rows below give T cell receptor beta chains drawn from one sample of a study of blood T cell repertoires in COVID-19. This table comes from immunoSEQ multiplex PCR, and its TCRdb copy is limited to in-frame clones, with some not included. The sample consists of 160,000 or so clones, more than 80% of them appearing once. Sequencing was carried out using peripheral blood. All receptors come from a man between 60 and 75 years old with acute or convalescent COVID-19. CDR3s include the opening cysteine and the closing phenylalanine or tryptophan. The order of the fields is J gene, D gene, V gene, clone size, CDR3 DNA, CDR3 protein. A D gene is named only where the DNA matches it firmly. Only some rows state a clone size, as once, few, many or a class for expanded clones.

J gene: TRBJ2-7
D gene: TRBD2
V gene: TRBV18
clone size: NA
CDR3 DNA: TGTGCCAGCTCACGAGTAGCGGGGGGCTACGAGCAGTACTTC
CDR3 protein: CASSRVAGGYEQYF

J gene: TRBJ2-2
D gene: TRBD1
V gene: TRBV24-1
clone size: NA
CDR3 DNA: TGTGCCACGGGACAGTTGTCCGGGGAGCTGTTTTTT
CDR3 protein: CATGQLSGELFF

J gene: TRBJ2-2
D gene: TRBD1
V gene: TRBV5-6
clone size: NA
CDR3 DNA: TGTGCCAGCAGCTTGATGACAGGGGGCCAATTCACCGGGGAGCTGTTTTTT
CDR3 protein: CASSLMTGGQFTGELFF

J gene: TRBJ1-4
D gene: NA
V gene: TRBV30
clone size: NA
CDR3 DNA: TGTGCCTGGAGTGTACGAGCAGGGATGAGTGAAAAACTGTTTTTT
CDR3 protein: CAWSVRAGMSEKLFF

J gene: TRBJ1-2
D gene: NA
V gene: TRBV7-9
clone size: few
CDR3 DNA: TGTGCCAGCAGCTTAAGTGACAGCCTCGCGGGCTACACCTTC
CDR3 protein: CASSLSDSLAGYTF

J gene: TRBJ1-2
D gene: NA
V gene: TRBV4-2
clone size: NA
CDR3 DNA: TGTGCCAGCAGCCAAGATTTTGGGCAGGGTGAGGGCTACACCTTC
CDR3 protein: CASSQDFGQGEGYTF

J gene: TRBJ2-1
D gene: NA
V gene: TRBV19
clone size: NA
CDR3 DNA: TGTGCCAGTCGAAACGGAGGCTCCTACAATGAGCAGTTCTTC
CDR3 protein: CASRNGGSYNEQFF

J gene: TRBJ2-5
D gene: TRBD2
V gene: TRBV5-1
clone size: NA
CDR3 DNA: TGCGCCAGCAGCTTGGTCCCCCTCTCGGGGGGGGCGTTGGAGACCCAGTACTTC
CDR3 protein: CASSLVPLSGGALETQYF

J gene: TRBJ1-2
D gene: TRBD1
V gene: TRBV7-8
clone size: NA
CDR3 DNA: TGTGCCAGCAGCACGTCGACAGGGCGGTATAGCTACACCTTC
CDR3 protein: CASSTSTGRYSYTF

J gene: TRBJ1-5
D gene: TRBD1
V gene: TRBV5-5
clone size: NA
CDR3 DNA: TGTGCCAGCAGCCCCGGGCGTAAGACAGGGGGACAGCCCCAGCATTTT
CDR3 protein: CASSPGRKTGGQPQHF

J gene: TRBJ2-2
D gene: NA
V gene: TRBV7-6
clone size: NA
CDR3 DNA: TGTGCCAGCAGCACAATCCCGCCGGGGGGCTCGAACACCGGGGAGCTGTTTTTT
CDR3 protein: CASSTIPPGGSNTGELFF

J gene: TRBJ1-5
D gene: TRBD1
V gene: TRBV27
clone size: NA
CDR3 DNA: TGTGCCAGCAGCCTCCGGGACAGGGTTACAGGTCAGCCCCAGCATTTT
CDR3 protein: CASSLRDRVTGQPQHF

J gene: TRBJ2-7
D gene: NA
V gene: TRBV9
clone size: NA
CDR3 DNA: TGTGCCAGCAGCGCCCCTAGCAGCTCCTACGAGCAGTACTTC
CDR3 protein: CASSAPSSSYEQYF

J gene: TRBJ2-6
D gene: NA
V gene: TRBV5-1
clone size: NA
CDR3 DNA: TGCGCCAGCAGCTCCAACGCCCAGGGCTCCGGGGCCAACGTCCTGACTTTC
CDR3 protein: CASSSNAQGSGANVLTF

J gene: TRBJ2-7
D gene: TRBD2
V gene: TRBV11-2
clone size: NA
CDR3 DNA: TGTGCCAGCAGCTTAATGGCGGGGGGGGCATACGAGCAGTACTTC
CDR3 protein: CASSLMAGGAYEQYF

J gene: TRBJ1-2
D gene: TRBD1
V gene: TRBV11-2
clone size: NA
CDR3 DNA: TGTGCCAGCAGCTTAGCACTTATGGGACAGGGAGATGGCTACACCTTC
CDR3 protein: CASSLALMGQGDGYTF

J gene: TRBJ1-1
D gene: NA
V gene: TRBV11-2
clone size: few
CDR3 DNA: TGTGCCAGCAGTCGAGCGGGTCAGTTAAACACTGAAGCTTTCTTT
CDR3 protein: CASSRAGQLNTEAFF

J gene: TRBJ1-6
D gene: NA
V gene: TRBV6-4
clone size: NA
CDR3 DNA: TGTGCCAGCAGTGAATTGGGCAGGGGTAATTCACCCCTCCACTTT
CDR3 protein: CASSELGRGNSPLHF

J gene: TRBJ2-4
D gene: NA
V gene: TRBV2
clone size: NA
CDR3 DNA: TGTGCCAGCAGTGAATTTTACGAGGGGACTGGGGCCAAAAACATTCAGTACTTC
CDR3 protein: CASSEFYEGTGAKNIQYF

J gene: TRBJ1-6
D gene: NA
V gene: TRBV20-1
clone size: few
CDR3 DNA: TGCAGTGCTAGTTTCGGGATGTCCTATAATTCACCCCTCCACTTT
CDR3 protein: CSASFGMSYNSPLHF

J gene: TRBJ1-4
D gene: NA
V gene: TRBV3-1/TRBV3-2
clone size: NA
CDR3 DNA: TGTGCCAGCAGCCAATCTGCCCTCGGAGCGGGAAAACTGTTTTTT
CDR3 protein: CASSQSALGAGKLFF

J gene: TRBJ1-3
D gene: NA
V gene: TRBV29-1
clone size: NA
CDR3 DNA: TGCAGCGCCGGGGGAAACACCATATATTTT
CDR3 protein: CSAGGNTIYF

J gene: TRBJ2-5
D gene: TRBD1
V gene: TRBV7-8
clone size: NA
CDR3 DNA: TGTGCCAGCAGCCGGACAGGGACCCAAGAGACCCAGTACTTC
CDR3 protein: CASSRTGTQETQYF

J gene: TRBJ2-1
D gene: NA
V gene: TRBV18
clone size: NA
CDR3 DNA: TGTGCCAGCTCGCGGTGGTCCGCTGACTACAATGAGCAGTTCTTC
CDR3 protein: CASSRWSADYNEQFF

J gene: TRBJ1-5
D gene: TRBD1
V gene: TRBV5-5
clone size: few
CDR3 DNA: TGTGCCAGCAGCTTGGTAGGGGGCGGTCAGCCCCAGCATTTT
CDR3 protein: CASSLVGGGQPQHF

J gene: TRBJ1-1
D gene: NA
V gene: TRBV10-3
clone size: NA
CDR3 DNA: TGTGCCATCAGTGAGTCGGCCTACACTGAAGCTTTCTTT
CDR3 protein: CAISESAYTEAFF

J gene: TRBJ1-2
D gene: NA
V gene: TRBV30
clone size: NA
CDR3 DNA: TGTGCCTGGAGTCGTACCCCCGGGGGGAACTATGGCTACACCTTC
CDR3 protein: CAWSRTPGGNYGYTF

J gene: TRBJ2-3
D gene: TRBD2
V gene: TRBV6-5
clone size: NA
CDR3 DNA: TGTGCCAGCAGTTACAGGACTAGCGGGGGCACAGATACGCAGTATTTT
CDR3 protein: CASSYRTSGGTDTQYF

J gene: TRBJ1-3
D gene: NA
V gene: TRBV30
clone size: NA
CDR3 DNA: TGTGCCTGGAGTGCCGACAGCATCTCTGGAAACACCATATATTTT
CDR3 protein: CAWSADSISGNTIYF

J gene: TRBJ1-2
D gene: NA
V gene: TRBV10-3
clone size: NA
CDR3 DNA: TGTGCCATCAGCGACAGGTACTATGGCTACACCTTC
CDR3 protein: CAISDRYYGYTF

J gene: TRBJ1-2
D gene: NA
V gene: TRBV7-9
clone size: NA
CDR3 DNA: TGTGCCAGCAGCCGGTTTGTAGAAGGCTACACCTTC
CDR3 protein: CASSRFVEGYTF

J gene: TRBJ1-6
D gene: NA
V gene: TRBV2
clone size: NA
CDR3 DNA: TGTGCCAGCAGTGTAAGGCAGGGCAATTCACCCCTCCACTTT
CDR3 protein: CASSVRQGNSPLHF

J gene: TRBJ1-1
D gene: NA
V gene: TRBV5-4
clone size: NA
CDR3 DNA: TGTGCCAGCAGCGCCCCAGGCGATCACCGTGAAGCTTTCTTT
CDR3 protein: CASSAPGDHREAFF

J gene: TRBJ1-2
D gene: TRBD1
V gene: TRBV5-1
clone size: NA
CDR3 DNA: TGCGCCAGCAGCCCCTGGACAGGGAAAGGTGGCTACACCTTC
CDR3 protein: CASSPWTGKGGYTF

J gene: TRBJ2-7
D gene: NA
V gene: TRBV10-1
clone size: NA
CDR3 DNA: TGCGCCAGCAGTACGACAGGAGGACCCTACGAGCAGTACTTC
CDR3 protein: CASSTTGGPYEQYF